The present T cell receptor (beta chain) was sequenced within a study of early stage breast cancer tumors. Study observations and caveats: Tumor and normal breast were distinguished via blood comparison in 14 of 16 patients.

Remarks on this clone: The antigen is undetermined.

Libraries were prepared by immunoSEQ multiplex PCR; TCRdb keeps only in-frame clonotypes and omits some of them. The sample yields about 36,000 clones, around 70% seen once. Germline-derived CDR1 and CDR2 are MGHRA and YSYEKL. This CDR3 region has 15 residues. The V end was cut by 2 bases, the J end by 0 bases, with 8 bases between. J is TRBJ2-1 and V is TRBV4-1; no clear D gene. Sequenced input: blood. The sequence came from a person between 60 and 70 years old with breast cancer. The CDR3 nucleotides read TGCGCCAGCAGCCAACCGGTGTCCTCCTACAATGAGCAGTTCTTC. Amino acids: CASSQPVSSYNEQFF.